The 25 T cell receptor beta chains below come from one sample, sequenced in a study of identical twins. TCRdb called the 5' RACE reads again in MiXCR, with one record for every CDR3 protein. The sample holds hundreds of thousands of distinct CDR3 sequences, roughly a tenth seen once. Sample: memory (CD45RO+) T cells sorted from blood. The receptors originated from a woman aged 18-29 years in good health.

The table lists this clonotype with a few counts. The chain uses TRBV5-1 and TRBJ2-1, with TRBD1 as a possible D gene (6 bases). CDR1 is SGHRS and CDR2 is YFSETQ in the germline V gene. This CDR3 region has 13 residues. V was clipped by 8 bases and J by 9 bases, with 18 bases between them. As DNA, the CDR3 is TGCGCCAGTTGCCAACAGGGTGACGGTGAGCAGTTCTTC. It is translated as CASCQQGDGEQFF.

In this sample, this clonotype turned up many times. V is TRBV29-1 and J is TRBJ2-1; 8 nucleotides align to TRBD1. The germline V gene encodes CDR1 SQVTM and CDR2 ANQGSEA. This CDR3 has 16 residues. The junction had 21 bases not matched to a gene; V was cut back by 7 bases and J by 10 bases. CDR3 DNA: TGCAGCGGAATCATCTCCGGGACAGGCCCCGTGTGGGAGCAGTTCTTC. Translated, it gives CSGIISGTGPVWEQFF.

This chain joins TRBV3-1 and TRBJ2-5, with 13 bases identical to TRBD2. V dropped 4 bases and J dropped 5; count of bases not matched to a gene: 7. The germline V gene has CDR1 LGHDT and CDR2 YNNKEL (reference sequence). CDR3 length: 16 amino acids. CDR3 residues: CASSPGLAGAGETQYF. CDR3 DNA: TGTGCCAGCAGCCCCGGACTAGCGGGAGCTGGGGAGACCCAGTACTTC.

This clonotype showed up many times. The chain uses TRBV20-1 and TRBJ1-4, with D maybe TRBD1 (5 bases). The germline gives CDR1 DFQATT, CDR2 SNEGSKA (reference sequence). V was trimmed by 0 bases and J by 4 bases, leaving 9 bases between them. CDR3 length equals 14 residues. CDR3 nucleotides: TGCAGTGCTAGAGAGGGGGGGGGTAATGAAAAACTGTTTTTT. Encoded protein: CSAREGGGNEKLFF.

This clonotype has more than one count but fewer than ten. V is TRBV20-1 and J is TRBJ2-7; TRBD1 matches 11 bases. The junction had 7 bases not matched to a gene; V was cut back by 2 bases and J by 7 bases. Germline loops: CDR1 DFQATT, CDR2 SNEGSKA (reference sequence). The CDR3 consists of 14 residues. DNA for the CDR3: TGCAGTGCTAGATCCGGACAGGGGGCGGGGGAGCAGTACTTC. Residues: CSARSGQGAGEQYF.

This clonotype has a count of ten or more. V usage is TRBV7-2 and J usage is TRBJ2-5; no definite D call. This CDR3 contains 13 residues. V was trimmed by 5 bases and J by 4 bases, leaving 11 bases between them. The germline V gene encodes CDR1 SGHTA and CDR2 FQGNSA. This CDR3 reads CASSAKWGETQYF. CDR3 bases: TGTGCCAGCAGCGCGAAGTGGGGAGAGACCCAGTACTTC.

This clonotype appeared a few times. This sequence joins TRBV29-1 and TRBJ2-5; TRBD1 aligns across 12 bases. Trimming took 6 bases from V and 7 from J; bases not matched to a gene: 9. Looked up from germline, CDR1 is SQVTM and CDR2 is ANQGSEA. The CDR3 runs to 14 residues. CDR3: CSVPGTGGDRTQYF. Here the CDR3 DNA reads TGCAGCGTCCCCGGGACAGGGGGCGACCGGACCCAGTACTTC.

In nucleotides, the CDR3 is TGTGCCAGCAGTTGGAATGGACGTTACAATGAGCAGTTCTTC. Translating gives CASSWNGRYNEQFF. This sequence joins TRBV6-2 or TRBV6-3 and TRBJ2-1; no clear D. From germline, CDR1 is MNHEY and CDR2 SVGEGT. The CDR3 runs 14 residues. Trimming shortened V by 4 bases and J by 4 bases, and 11 bases separated the two germline ends.

This chain connects TRBV20-1 to TRBJ2-3; a weak D match, TRBD1 (6 bases). V shed 5 bases and J shed 8 bases, with 20 bases lying between them. The CDR3 runs to 14 residues. The germline V gene has CDR1 DFQATT and CDR2 SNEGSKA (reference sequence). The CDR3 loop reads CSARQGSQRGTQYF. As DNA, the CDR3 is TGCAGTGCTCGCCAGGGGTCTCAACGGGGTACGCAGTATTTT.

V gene TRBV10-3 combines with J gene TRBJ2-1; D unresolved. The ends were cut back, 0 bases at V and 5 bases at J, with 5 bases in the middle. Germline CDR1 and CDR2: ENHRY and SYGVKD. The CDR3 is 13 residues long. The CDR3 nucleotides are TGTGCCATCAGTGAGTCACCGGACAATGAGCAGTTCTTC. Protein: CAISESPDNEQFF.

This clonotype was recorded a few times. The V gene is TRBV11-2, the J gene TRBJ1-3, with D perhaps TRBD1 (5 bases). Germline V gene data show CDR1 as SGHAT and CDR2 as FQNNGV. This CDR3 is built from 14 residues. The V and J ends lost 5 bases and 1 base respectively, with 9 bases between them. Here the CDR3 reads CASSRRGSGNTIYF. The CDR3 region has the DNA TGTGCCAGCAGCCGTCGGGGGTCTGGAAACACCATATATTTT.

This clonotype was seen more than once but under ten times. The gene calls are TRBV20-1 and TRBJ2-3; D is perhaps TRBD2 (7 bases). This CDR3 has 18 residues. V lost 0 bases and J lost 2, with 21 bases in between. Germline V gene sequence: CDR1 DFQATT, CDR2 SNEGSKA (reference sequence). CDR3 coding DNA: TGCAGTGCTAGAGATCTCGAGTTGGAGGGGGGGGTCACAGATACGCAGTATTTT. Translated: CSARDLELEGGVTDTQYF.

Points on this clonotype: An end of the junction does not agree with germline; a read error may underlie this. The rearrangement links TRBV20-1 to TRBJ2-5; 8 nucleotides match TRBD2. CDR1 is DFQATT and CDR2 is SNEGSKA in the germline V gene (reference sequence). The CDR3 contains 10 residues. In nucleotides, the CDR3 is TGTGCGGGGGGCAGGGAGACCCAGTACTTC. This translates into CAGGRETQYF.

The chain is built from TRBV11-2 and TRBJ2-1; 11 positions match TRBD2. CDR3 length: 15 amino acids. CDR1 is SGHAT, CDR2 FQNNGV, per germline. V was pared by 7 bases and J by 6 bases, with 8 bases of the junction left unmatched. The CDR3 bases are TGTGCCAGCACACTAGGGACTAGCGGCCTCAATGAGCAGTTCTTC. As protein: CASTLGTSGLNEQFF. The full variable domain, its missing parts supplied by reference TRBV11-2 and TRBJ2-1, is EAGVAQSPRYKIIEKRQSVAFWCNPISGHATLYWYQQILGQGPKLLIQFQNNGVVDDSQLPKDRFSAERLKGVDSTLKIQPAKLEDSAVYLCASTLGTSGLNEQFFGPGTRLTVL.

This clonotype was seen a handful of times. The chain joins TRBV19 to TRBJ2-1, with 7 bases fitting TRBD1. CDR3 length equals 16 residues. Trimming removed 2 bases from V and 10 bases from J; junction bases left unmatched: 14. The V gene's germline CDR1 is LNHDA and CDR2 SQIVND (reference sequence). The DNA for the CDR3 is TGTGCCAGTAGTATAAAGGGGACAGCCAAAGAAAGGGAGCAGTTCTTC. Protein sequence: CASSIKGTAKEREQFF.

This chain connects TRBV20-1 to TRBJ2-1; 9 bases fit TRBD1. V lost 6 bases, J lost 4 bases, and 7 bases stayed unmatched. The CDR3 loop spans 14 amino acids. Looked up from germline, CDR1 is DFQATT and CDR2 is SNEGSKA (reference sequence). DNA of the CDR3: TGCAGTGCAAACCGGGACAGGGTATACAATGAGCAGTTCTTC. Amino acid sequence: CSANRDRVYNEQFF.

The chain is built from TRBV27 and TRBJ2-2; D is uncertain. Trimming took 5 bases from V and 4 from J, leaving 8 bases between them. Germline V CDR1 and CDR2: MNHEY, SMNVEV (reference sequence). CDR3 length: 13 amino acids. The CDR3 DNA is TGTGCCAGCAGTCCGACACTCACCGGGGAGCTGTTTTTT. This encodes CASSPTLTGELFF.

This chain connects TRBV2 to TRBJ1-2, with 8 bases identical to TRBD1. Per the germline V gene, CDR1 is SNHLY and CDR2 is FYNNEI. The CDR3 length is 13 residues. The J segment lost 7 bases and the V segment lost 6 bases, leaving 7 bases of the junction unmatched. DNA for the CDR3: TGTGCCAGCAGAAGGGCGGACAGGGCTGGCTACACCTTC. Amino acid sequence: CASRRADRAGYTF.

This clonotype has a handful of counts. J is TRBJ1-5 and V is TRBV20-1; 8 positions match TRBD1. CDR3 length: 14 amino acids. Per the germline V gene, CDR1 is DFQATT and CDR2 is SNEGSKA (reference sequence). Trimming took 3 bases from V and 4 from J; bases not matched to a gene: 5. The CDR3 DNA follows: TGCAGTGCTAGCCATCGACAGGGGAATCAGCCCCAGCATTTT. This encodes CSASHRQGNQPQHF.

The chain recombines TRBV2 with TRBJ1-2; 9 bases align to TRBD1. This CDR3 is 14 amino acids long. From germline, CDR1 is SNHLY and CDR2 FYNNEI. The J segment lost 8 bases and the V segment lost 5 bases, leaving 9 bases of the junction unmatched. The CDR3 DNA reads TGTGCCAGCAGTCTTGGACAGGGGTTGCGGGGCTACACCTTC. This sequence encodes CASSLGQGLRGYTF.

Concerning this clonotype itself: A single base separates this from a much larger clone, so it may be a read error. V gene TRBV6-6 combines with J gene TRBJ2-1; D is unclear. The CDR3 totals 10 residues. Trimming cost V 2 bases and J 9 bases, with 2 bases left between them. CDR1 MNHNY and CDR2 SVGAGI come from the germline V gene (reference sequence). The CDR3 protein is CASSYLEQFF. The CDR3 DNA is TGTGCCAGCAGTTACCTTGAGCAGTTCTTC.

The chain is built from TRBV25-1 and TRBJ2-3; 7 bases align to TRBD1. From germline, CDR1 is MGHDK and CDR2 SYGVNS. CDR3 length equals 13 residues. Germline trimming cut 2 bases from V and 10 bases from J; bases unmatched to any gene: 6. DNA of the CDR3: TGTGCCAGCAGTGAAGTAGGGACAGTGTCGCAGTATTTT. This gives the protein CASSEVGTVSQYF.

This clonotype has ten or more counts. The CDR3 nucleotides are TGTGCCAGCAGCCTCACAGGGAAAGCTTTCTTT. Translation: CASSLTGKAFF. This rearrangement joins TRBV11-2 to TRBJ1-1, with D perhaps matching TRBD1 (6 bases). The length of the CDR3 is 11 residues. Trimming took off 5 bases at V and 9 bases at J, with 10 bases between the two ends. Germline CDR1 is SGHAT and CDR2 is FQNNGV.

A few counts support this clonotype. V is TRBV10-3 and J is TRBJ1-1, with D perhaps TRBD1 (6 bases). This CDR3 has 15 amino acids. Per germline, CDR1 ENHRY and CDR2 SYGVKD. With 4 bases removed from V and 1 base from J, the gap between germline ends came to 13 bases. The CDR3 sequence is CAISGGDKGNTEAFF. DNA of the CDR3: TGTGCCATCAGTGGGGGGGACAAGGGGAACACTGAAGCTTTCTTT.

The chain carries TRBV10-1 and TRBJ1-6, with D perhaps matching TRBD1 (5 bases). This CDR3 has 13 amino acids. The V and J ends lost 6 bases and 6 bases respectively, with 9 bases between them. From germline, CDR1 is WNHNN and CDR2 SYGVQD (reference sequence). The DNA for the CDR3 is TGCGCCAGCAGCCCAGGGATTAATTCACCCCTCCACTTT. This gives the protein CASSPGINSPLHF.